The source of this T cell receptor beta chain is a study of vaccination and CD4 T cells after COVID-19. Study background: Two of the convalescents were Hispanic, and the group consisted of six males and four females.

Treatment noted: approximately nine-day PBMC culture with coronavirus spike peptide pools or control peptides (ViraFEST assay). The Oncomine TCR Beta short-read assay was applied to DNA of cultured CD4+ T cells. It was cultured CD4+ T cells from which genomic DNA was extracted. TCRdb processed the PCR reads anew with MiXCR; each CDR3 protein has one entry. Here the sample spans about 11,000 distinct CDR3 sequences, roughly half being singletons. The CDR3 consists of 15 residues. Trimming shortened V by 3 bases and J by 0 bases, and 9 bases separated the two germline ends. Germline V CDR1 and CDR2: MNHNS, SASEGT. Comments on this clonotype: Antigen unknown.

The study, taken as a whole, reports: For convalescent patients, 304 of the 307 vaccine-specific clones analyzed were classified as spike mono-reactive.

The genes are TRBV6-1 and TRBJ1-3; D gene uncertain. The origin of this receptor is a human donor who had recovered from COVID-19. Sequences were obtained from CD4+ T cells from blood, cultured in vitro. CDR3 in amino acids: CASSEYSSSGNTIYF. The CDR3 coding sequence is TGTGCCAGCAGTGAGTACTCGAGCTCTGGAAACACCATATATTTT.